One and the same sample provided the 10 T cell receptor beta chains below, sequenced in a study of T cells after posttransplantation cyclophosphamide. Repertoires were generated with immunoSEQ multiplex PCR, while TCRdb's copy carries only in-frame clones and drops some. Among about 910 clones listed, roughly 64% were seen once. Cyclophosphamide on days +3 and +4 followed busulfan-fludarabine conditioning and a marrow graft. The input for sequencing was CD8+ T cells sorted from blood, taken after allogeneic stem cell transplant with posttransplant cyclophosphamide. These TCRs come from a male patient aged 45 to 59 who received an allogeneic stem cell transplant from an unrelated donor, was CMV-positive, and had acute GVHD only. Part of the T cells may come from the graft donor.

J is TRBJ2-1 and V is TRBV4-1; D not certain. Germline CDR1 MGHRA, CDR2 YSYEKL. The CDR3 contains 15 residues. Trimming shortened V by 0 bases and J by 5 bases, and 11 bases separated the two germline ends. CDR3 sequence: CASSQERPHDNEQFF. CDR3 DNA sequence: TGCGCCAGCAGCCAAGAGAGGCCCCATGACAATGAGCAGTTCTTC.

The chain carries TRBV5-1 and TRBJ2-1; 7 bases map to TRBD2. Looked up from germline, CDR1 is SGHRS and CDR2 is YFSETQ. Trimming removed 4 bases from V and 7 bases from J; junction bases left unmatched: 2. There are 12 residues in the CDR3. CDR3 in DNA: TGCGCCAGCAGCCCACTAGCGAATGAGCAGTTCTTC. Translated: CASSPLANEQFF.

The chain is built from TRBV11-2 and TRBJ2-3; TRBD1 matches 7 bases. Germline-derived CDR1 and CDR2 are SGHAT and FQNNGV. The CDR3 covers 18 residues. The junction had 10 bases not matched to a gene; V was cut back by 1 base and J by 0 bases. The CDR3 spells CASSLGKGTDYSTDTQYF. The CDR3 nucleotides read TGTGCCAGCAGCTTAGGCAAAGGGACAGACTATAGCACAGATACGCAGTATTTT.

Here the CDR3 reads CASSPGGLLYNEQFF. The DNA of the CDR3 is TGTGCCAGCAGCCCCGGGGGACTGCTTTACAATGAGCAGTTCTTC. The chain carries TRBV9 and TRBJ2-1; perhaps TRBD2 as D (6 bases). V lost 4 bases and J lost 4, with 15 bases in between. The length of the CDR3 is 15 residues. The V gene's germline CDR1 is SGDLS and CDR2 YYNGEE.

Turning to this clone: A far larger clone is a single base away, which makes a read error likely. The CDR3 sequence: CACSLSRARGGSYEQYF. The CDR3 coding sequence is TGTGCCTGCAGCTTGTCACGGGCGCGGGGTGGCTCCTACGAGCAGTACTTC. This chain links TRBV5-8 with TRBJ2-7, with D perhaps TRBD2 (6 bases). The CDR3 contains 17 residues. The V gene's germline CDR1 is SGHTS and CDR2 YDEGEE.

The V call is TRBV4-1, the J call TRBJ2-3, with D possibly being TRBD1 (5 bases). Germline lookup yields CDR1 MGHRA and CDR2 YSYEKL. This CDR3 region has 16 residues. Deletions cut 0 bases from V and 2 bases from J, with 12 bases between. CDR3 amino acids: CASSQDRRGYTDTQYF. The CDR3 region has the DNA TGCGCCAGCAGCCAAGATCGTAGGGGCTACACAGATACGCAGTATTTT.

This clone was found a few times. The V gene is TRBV7-9, the J gene TRBJ2-3; TRBD1 is a possible D gene (6 bases). The CDR3 runs to 15 residues. Germline V lookup: CDR1 SEHNR, CDR2 FQNEAQ (reference sequence). Trimming cost V 1 base and J 4 bases, with 12 bases left between them. The CDR3 sequence: CASSLGQGHPDTQYF. The CDR3 DNA is TGTGCCAGCAGCTTAGGGCAGGGACATCCAGATACGCAGTATTTT.

This clone has just a few counts. The CDR3 nucleotides read TGTGCCAGCAGCCAAGCGACGGAGAGCTACGAGCAGTACTTC. As protein: CASSQATESYEQYF. The chain carries TRBV2 and TRBJ2-7; D unclear. Germline assignment: CDR1 SNHLY and CDR2 FYNNEI. The ends were cut back, 6 bases at V and 3 bases at J, with 15 bases in the middle. The CDR3 totals 14 residues.

This chain connects TRBV4-3 to TRBJ2-1, with D perhaps TRBD2 (6 bases). V lost 6 bases and J lost 10, with 22 bases in between. CDR3 length: 15 residues. The V gene's germline CDR1 is LGHNA and CDR2 YSLEER. The CDR3 DNA sequence: TGCGCCAGCAGACCGGGTCAGAGGGAGGTTGGGGAGCAGTTCTTC. Its protein is CASRPGQREVGEQFF.

This clone showed up just a few times. This likely traces to a read error, being one base from a far larger clone. At the DNA level, this CDR3 is encoded by other sequences in the same sample as well. The chain is built from TRBV4-1 and TRBJ2-7; D not resolved. The length of the CDR3 is 13 residues. Germline V CDR1 and CDR2: MGHRA, YSYEKL. Trimming stripped 4 bases from V and 1 base from J, with 8 bases between. The CDR3 is CASSPSVSYEQYF. The CDR3 nucleotides read TGCGCCAGCAGCCCGTCAGTGTCCTACGAGCAGTACTTC.